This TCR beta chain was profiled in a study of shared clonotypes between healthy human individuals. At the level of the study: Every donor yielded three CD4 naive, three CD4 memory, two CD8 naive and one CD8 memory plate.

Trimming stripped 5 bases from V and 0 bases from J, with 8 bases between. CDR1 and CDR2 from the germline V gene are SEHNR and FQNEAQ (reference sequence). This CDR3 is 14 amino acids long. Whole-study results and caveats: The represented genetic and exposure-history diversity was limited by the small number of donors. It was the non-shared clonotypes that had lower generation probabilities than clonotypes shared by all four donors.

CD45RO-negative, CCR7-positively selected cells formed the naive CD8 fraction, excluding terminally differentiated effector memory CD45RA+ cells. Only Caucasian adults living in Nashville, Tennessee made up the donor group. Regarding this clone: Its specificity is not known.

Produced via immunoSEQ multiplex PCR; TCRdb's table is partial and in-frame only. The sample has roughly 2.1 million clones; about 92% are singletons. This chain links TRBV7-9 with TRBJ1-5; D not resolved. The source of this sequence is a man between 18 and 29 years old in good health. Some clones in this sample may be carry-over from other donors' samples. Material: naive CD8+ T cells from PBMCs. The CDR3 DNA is TGTGCCAGCAGCCTCAAAGATAGCAATCAGCCCCAGCATTTT. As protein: CASSLKDSNQPQHF.